Presented here are 10 T cell receptor beta chains from one specimen sequenced in a study of early T cells in non-severe SARS-CoV-2 infection. TCRdb re-analysed the 5' RACE reads in MiXCR, keeping a single row per CDR3 protein. Among tens of thousands of distinct CDR3 sequences listed, about a tenth were seen once. The sequencing input was whole blood. Receptors originate from an adult who was a healthcare worker with PCR-confirmed SARS-CoV-2 infection or an uninfected control (not recorded which).

V is TRBV28 and J is TRBJ2-2; perhaps D is TRBD1 or TRBD2 (5 bases each). The V gene's germline CDR1 is MDHEN and CDR2 SYDVKM. The CDR3 has 15 residues. V was trimmed by 4 bases and J by 3 bases, leaving 12 bases between them. CDR3 in amino acids: CASSSEGSHTGELFF. The CDR3 DNA is TGTGCCAGCAGTTCAGAGGGGTCCCACACCGGGGAGCTGTTTTTT.

The chain is built from TRBV4-3 and TRBJ1-6, with no clear D. Germline V lookup: CDR1 LGHNA, CDR2 YSLEER. V lost 0 bases and J 8 bases, leaving 8 bases between the germline ends. This CDR3 region has 14 residues. The DNA for the CDR3 is TGCGCCAGCAGCCAAGAAGTTAGGGATTCACCCCTCCACTTT. Encoded protein: CASSQEVRDSPLHF.

This clonotype was seen ten or more times. This chain joins TRBV19 and TRBJ2-1; D is perhaps TRBD2 (5 bases). The CDR3 consists of 16 residues. Trimming removed 4 bases from V and 0 bases from J, with 13 bases in between. From germline, CDR1 is LNHDA and CDR2 SQIVND (reference sequence). The CDR3 DNA reads TGTGCCAGTAGTACGATGGACTGGAGCTCCTACAATGAGCAGTTCTTC. The encoded protein is CASSTMDWSSYNEQFF.

This clonotype occurred many times. The chain combines TRBV6-2 or TRBV6-3 with TRBJ2-1, with 9 positions matching TRBD2. Germline CDR1 and CDR2: MNHEY and SVGEGT. The V gene end was trimmed by 3 bases and the J gene end by 2 bases; junction bases not matched to a gene: 8. The CDR3 extends over 17 amino acids. The CDR3 bases are TGTGCCAGCAGTTATTCCGGGACTAGCCGAACCTACAATGAGCAGTTCTTC. This encodes CASSYSGTSRTYNEQFF.

This clonotype was seen a handful of times. V and J are TRBV5-4 and TRBJ1-6; no reliable D call. Trimming took off 3 bases at V and 5 bases at J, with 15 bases between the two ends. Germline lookup yields CDR1 SGHNT and CDR2 YYREEE (reference sequence). CDR3 length: 16 residues. The CDR3 here is CASSSQTGPNNSPLHF. The CDR3, as DNA: TGTGCCAGCAGCTCACAAACCGGGCCAAATAATTCACCCCTCCACTTT.

Many counts were recorded for this clonotype. The chain carries TRBV20-1 and TRBJ2-7, with TRBD1 identical over 7 bases. With 0 bases clipped from V and 2 bases from J, the junction kept 16 bases outside the gene matches. Germline CDR1 reads DFQATT; CDR2 reads SNEGSKA (reference sequence). This CDR3 has 18 amino acids. As DNA, the CDR3 is TGCAGTGCTAGAGATGAAGGGACCGGGACAGCTTTTACCTACGAGCAGTACTTC. It is translated as CSARDEGTGTAFTYEQYF.

The rearrangement joins TRBV5-1 to TRBJ2-3; D gene unclear. V lost 0 bases, J lost 2 bases, and 10 bases lay in between. In germline, CDR1 is SGHRS, CDR2 YFSETQ. The CDR3 length is 15 residues. This CDR3 is CASSLVGPNTDTQYF. CDR3 DNA: TGCGCCAGCAGCTTGGTAGGCCCGAACACAGATACGCAGTATTTT.

The table lists this clonotype with many counts. J is TRBJ1-1 and V is TRBV7-9, with no clear D. With 8 bases removed from V and 10 bases from J, the gap between germline ends came to 14 bases. There are 11 residues in the CDR3. Germline V CDR1 and CDR2: SEHNR, FQNEAQ (reference sequence). The CDR3 spells CASVIRDAAFF. The DNA of the CDR3 is TGTGCCAGCGTTATTCGGGATGCAGCTTTCTTT.

This clonotype has ten or more counts. The rearrangement uses TRBV29-1 and TRBJ2-1, with D perhaps being TRBD1 or TRBD2 (7 bases each). Trimming took off 3 bases at V and 9 bases at J, with 15 bases between the two ends. In germline, CDR1 is SQVTM, CDR2 ANQGSEA. The CDR3 is 13 amino acids. CDR3 in amino acids: CSVDRGGGSEQFF. The CDR3 DNA reads as TGCAGCGTTGATAGGGGAGGGGGCAGTGAGCAGTTCTTC.

This clonotype was counted between two and nine times. CDR3 DNA sequence: TGCAGCGTTGATGGCGGCTATGGCTACACCTTC. As protein: CSVDGGYGYTF. The V call is TRBV29-1, the J call TRBJ1-2, with unresolved D. The germline CDR1 and CDR2 sequences are SQVTM and ANQGSEA. V was shortened by 3 bases and J by 4 bases, with 6 bases between the two germline ends. The CDR3 covers 11 residues.